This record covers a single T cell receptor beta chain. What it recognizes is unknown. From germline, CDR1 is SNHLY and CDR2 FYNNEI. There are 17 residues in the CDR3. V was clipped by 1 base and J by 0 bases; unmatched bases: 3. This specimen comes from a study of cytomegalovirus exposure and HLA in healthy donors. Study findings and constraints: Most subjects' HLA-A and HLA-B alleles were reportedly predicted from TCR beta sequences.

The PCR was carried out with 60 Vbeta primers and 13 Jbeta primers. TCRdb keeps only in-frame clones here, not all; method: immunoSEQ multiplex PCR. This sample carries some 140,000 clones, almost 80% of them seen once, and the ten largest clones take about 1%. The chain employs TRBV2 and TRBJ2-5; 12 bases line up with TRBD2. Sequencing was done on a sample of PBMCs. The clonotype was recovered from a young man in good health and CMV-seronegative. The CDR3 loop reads CASSEGWTSGDQETQYF. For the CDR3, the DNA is TGTGCCAGCAGTGAAGGATGGACTAGCGGGGACCAAGAGACCCAGTACTTC.